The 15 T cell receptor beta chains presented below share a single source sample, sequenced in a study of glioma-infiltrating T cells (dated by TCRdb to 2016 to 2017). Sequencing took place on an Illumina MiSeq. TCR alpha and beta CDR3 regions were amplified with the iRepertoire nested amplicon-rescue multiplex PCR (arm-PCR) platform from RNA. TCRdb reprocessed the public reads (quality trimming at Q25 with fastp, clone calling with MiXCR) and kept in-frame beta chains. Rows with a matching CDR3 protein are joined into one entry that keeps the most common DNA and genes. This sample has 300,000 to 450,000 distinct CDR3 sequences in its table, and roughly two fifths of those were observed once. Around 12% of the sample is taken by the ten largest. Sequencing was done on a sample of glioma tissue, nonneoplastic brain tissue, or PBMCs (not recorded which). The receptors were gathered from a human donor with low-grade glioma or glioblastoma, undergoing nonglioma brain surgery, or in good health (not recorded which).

CDR3 nucleotides: TGTGCCAGCAGCCCCCCCCTCAGGACTGAAGCTTTCTTT. This translates into CASSPPLRTEAFF. V and J are TRBV7-9 and TRBJ1-1; D gene uncertain. This CDR3 spans 13 amino acids. Germline V lookup: CDR1 SEHNR, CDR2 FQNEAQ (reference sequence). The ends were cut back, 5 bases at V and 5 bases at J, with 12 bases in the middle.

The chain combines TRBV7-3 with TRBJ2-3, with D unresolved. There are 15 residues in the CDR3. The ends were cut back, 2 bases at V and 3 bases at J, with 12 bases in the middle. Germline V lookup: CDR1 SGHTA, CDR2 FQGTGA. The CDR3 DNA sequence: TGTGCCAGCAGCTTACGAACGGTGGCAACAGATACGCAGTATTTT. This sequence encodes CASSLRTVATDTQYF. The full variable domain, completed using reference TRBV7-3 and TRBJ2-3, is GAGVSQTPSNKVTEKGKYVELRCDPISGHTALYWYRQSLGQGPEFLIYFQGTGAADDSGLPNDRFFAVRPEGSVSTLKIQRTERGDSAVYLCASSLRTVATDTQYFGPGTRLTVL.

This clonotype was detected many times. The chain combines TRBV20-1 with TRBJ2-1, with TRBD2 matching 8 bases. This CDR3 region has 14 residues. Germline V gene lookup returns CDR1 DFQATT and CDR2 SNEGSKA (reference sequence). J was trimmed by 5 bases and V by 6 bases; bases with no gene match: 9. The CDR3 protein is CSAEGLGRDNEQFF. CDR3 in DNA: TGCAGTGCGGAGGGACTAGGTAGGGACAATGAGCAGTTCTTC.

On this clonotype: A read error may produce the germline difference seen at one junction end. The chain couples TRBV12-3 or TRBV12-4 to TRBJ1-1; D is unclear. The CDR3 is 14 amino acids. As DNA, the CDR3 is TGTGCCAGCAGTTGGGCCTCTTTGAACACTGGAGCTTTCTTT. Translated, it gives CASSWASLNTGAFF.

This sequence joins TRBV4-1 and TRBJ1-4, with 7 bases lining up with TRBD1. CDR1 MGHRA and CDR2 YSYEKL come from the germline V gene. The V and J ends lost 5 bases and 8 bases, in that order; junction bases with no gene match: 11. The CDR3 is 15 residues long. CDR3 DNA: TGCGCCAGCAGCATGGACGGAGGGGGCGGGGAAAAACTGTTTTTT. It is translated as CASSMDGGGGEKLFF.

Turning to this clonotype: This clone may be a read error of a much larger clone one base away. Written as DNA, the CDR3 is TGTGCCAGCAGTTACGGGTCCCGTGGTTACAATGAGCAGTTCTTC. Translation gives CASSYGSRGYNEQFF. The chain has TRBV6-6 and TRBJ2-1, with D unclear. This CDR3 contains 15 residues. V gave up 2 bases and J gave up 4 bases, with 12 bases separating them. Germline CDR1 reads MNHNY; CDR2 reads SVGAGI (reference sequence).

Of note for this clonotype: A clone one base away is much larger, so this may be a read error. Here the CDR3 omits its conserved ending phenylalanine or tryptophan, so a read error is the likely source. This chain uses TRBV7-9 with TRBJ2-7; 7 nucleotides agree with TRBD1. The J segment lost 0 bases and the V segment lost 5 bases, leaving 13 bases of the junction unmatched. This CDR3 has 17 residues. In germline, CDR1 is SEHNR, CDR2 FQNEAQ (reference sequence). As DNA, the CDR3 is TGTGCCAGCAGCCCCAGCCCCGGACAGGAAAGCTCCTACGAGCAGTACTCC. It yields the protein CASSPSPGQESSYEQYS.

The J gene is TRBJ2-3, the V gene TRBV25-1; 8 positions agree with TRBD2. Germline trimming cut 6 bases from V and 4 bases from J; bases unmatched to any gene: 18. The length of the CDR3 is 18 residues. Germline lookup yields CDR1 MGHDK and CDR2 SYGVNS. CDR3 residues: CASSVGAGEGWSADTQYF. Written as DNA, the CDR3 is TGTGCCAGCAGCGTAGGAGCGGGAGAAGGTTGGAGCGCAGATACGCAGTATTTT.

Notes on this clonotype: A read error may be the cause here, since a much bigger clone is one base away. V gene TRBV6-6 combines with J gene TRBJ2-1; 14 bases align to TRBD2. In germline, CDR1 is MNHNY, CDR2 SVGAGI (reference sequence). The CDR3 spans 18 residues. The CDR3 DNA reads TGTGCCAGCAGTACCTTGACTAGCGGGAGGGCCTCCTACAATGAGAAGTTCTTC. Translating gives CASSTLTSGRASYNEKFF.

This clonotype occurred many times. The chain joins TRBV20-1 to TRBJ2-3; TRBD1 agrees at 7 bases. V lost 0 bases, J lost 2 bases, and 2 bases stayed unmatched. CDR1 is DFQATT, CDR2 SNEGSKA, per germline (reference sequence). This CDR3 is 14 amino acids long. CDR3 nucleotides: TGCAGTGCTAGAGAAACAGGGGTCACAGATACGCAGTATTTT. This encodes CSARETGVTDTQYF.

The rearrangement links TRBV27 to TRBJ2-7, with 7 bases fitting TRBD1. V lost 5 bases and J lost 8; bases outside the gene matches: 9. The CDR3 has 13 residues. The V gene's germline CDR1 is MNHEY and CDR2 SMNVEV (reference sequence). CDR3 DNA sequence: TGTGCCAGCAGTCTGGGGACAGTTTACAAGCAGTACTTC. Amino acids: CASSLGTVYKQYF.

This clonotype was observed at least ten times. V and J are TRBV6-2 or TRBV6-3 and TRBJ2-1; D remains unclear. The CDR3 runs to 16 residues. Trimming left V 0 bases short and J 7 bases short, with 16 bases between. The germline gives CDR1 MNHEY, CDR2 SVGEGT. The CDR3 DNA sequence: TGTGCCAGCAGTTACTCGGTATGGAAGGCCTTAAATGAGCAGTTCTTC. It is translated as CASSYSVWKALNEQFF.

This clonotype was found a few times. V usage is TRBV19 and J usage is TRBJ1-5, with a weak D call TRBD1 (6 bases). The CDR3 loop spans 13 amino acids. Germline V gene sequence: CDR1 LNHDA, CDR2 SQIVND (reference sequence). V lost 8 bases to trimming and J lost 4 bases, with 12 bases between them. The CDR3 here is CASSYQGNQPQHF. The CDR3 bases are TGTGCCAGTTCCTACCAGGGGAATCAGCCCCAGCATTTT.

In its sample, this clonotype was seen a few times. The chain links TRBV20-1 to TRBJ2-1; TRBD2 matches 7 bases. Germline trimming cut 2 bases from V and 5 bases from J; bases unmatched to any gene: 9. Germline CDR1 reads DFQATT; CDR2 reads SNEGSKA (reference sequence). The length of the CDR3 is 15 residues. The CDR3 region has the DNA TGCAGTGCTAGAAGGGGAGGGAGCGTAGACAATGAGCAGTTCTTC. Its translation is CSARRGGSVDNEQFF.

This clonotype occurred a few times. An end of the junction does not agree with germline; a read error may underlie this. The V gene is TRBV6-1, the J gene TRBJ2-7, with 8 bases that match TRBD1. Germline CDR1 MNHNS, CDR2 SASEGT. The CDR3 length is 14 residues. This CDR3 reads CASSPYGQGYEQYF. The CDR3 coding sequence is TGTGCCAGCAGTCCTTATGGACAGGGCTACGAACAGTACTTC.